A selection of T cell receptor beta chains follows, all from one sample in a study of T cell responses to AZD1222 COVID-19 vaccine. TCRdb's table, derived via immunoSEQ multiplex PCR, lists solely in-frame clones and lacks some. Seen here are about 100,000 clones, less than 90% observed once, and the top ten hold over 15%. Sequences were derived from peripheral blood, sampled on day 0 of AZD1222 vaccination. The receptors were gathered from an adult in good health. CDR3s include the opening cysteine and the closing phenylalanine or tryptophan. A D gene is named only where the DNA matches it firmly. Some rows have no size entry. The others give once, few or many, or a class for an expanded clone.

TRBV18	.	.	TRBJ2-2	TGTGCCAGCTCACCACCGCTCGAGGGGTCCGGGGAGCTGTTTTTT	CASSPPLEGSGELFF
TRBV5-1	.	few	TRBJ1-6	TGCGCCAGCAGCTTGAGGCAGGACTCACCCCTCCACTTT	CASSLRQDSPLHF
TRBV7-2	TRBD1	.	TRBJ1-5	TGTGCCAGCAGCTTAGACCAGGGGGCTCGTCAGCCCCAGCATTTT	CASSLDQGARQPQHF
TRBV12-3/TRBV12-4	.	.	TRBJ1-2	TGTGCCAGCAGTCTCGGGCCGACGGGCTACACCTTC	CASSLGPTGYTF
TRBV27	.	.	TRBJ2-2	TGTGCCAGCAGTACCCCTGTCAGCGCCGGGGAGCTGTTTTTT	CASSTPVSAGELFF
TRBV2	TRBD2	few	TRBJ2-3	TGTGCCAGCACCCTAGCGGCTCTGGGCACAGATACGCAGTATTTT	CASTLAALGTDTQYF
TRBV7-2	.	.	TRBJ1-1	TGTGCCAGCAGTCGTTCGGTGGGGGAAGCTTTCTTT	CASSRSVGEAFF
TRBV5-1	TRBD1	.	TRBJ1-2	TGCGCCAGCTCGACAGGGGGCGGCTATGGCTACACCTTC	CASSTGGGYGYTF
TRBV12-3/TRBV12-4	.	.	TRBJ2-2	TGTGCCAGCAGTTTGGGCCTGGAGCTGTTTTTT	CASSLGLELFF
TRBV7-2	TRBD2	.	TRBJ2-7	TGTGCCAGCAGCTTAGCGCTGGGACTAGCGGGAGGCTACGAGCAGTACTTC	CASSLALGLAGGYEQYF
TRBV7-2	.	.	TRBJ2-2	TGTGCCAGCAGATACGGGGGGCCGAACACCGGGGAGCTGTTTTTT	CASRYGGPNTGELFF
TRBV4-1	TRBD2	few	TRBJ2-5	TGCGCCAGCAGCCAAAGCCAGCGGGGACAAGAGACCCAGTACTTC	CASSQSQRGQETQYF
TRBV7-9	.	.	TRBJ1-4	TGTGCCAGCAGGGTCAGGCCCAATGAAAAACTGTTTTTT	CASRVRPNEKLFF
TRBV19	.	.	TRBJ1-2	TGTGCCAGTAGGGACCCGGGAAGGGCGGTCGATGGCTACACCTTC	CASRDPGRAVDGYTF
TRBV19	.	.	TRBJ1-6	TGTGCCAGTAGCGGCTTGGGGGAGATGGGCTCGCGGTATAATTCACCCCTCCACTTT	CASSGLGEMGSRYNSPLHF
TRBV18	.	.	TRBJ1-5	TGTGCCAGCTCATCAGGGAGCAATCAGCCCCAGCATTTT	CASSSGSNQPQHF
TRBV6-2/TRBV6-3	TRBD1	few	TRBJ1-5	TGTGCCAGCACCCCCAGGGGGTCAGGATATCAGCCCCAGCATTTT	CASTPRGSGYQPQHF
TRBV18	TRBD1	few	TRBJ1-4	TGTGCCAGCTCACCGCGCGCCCTACAGGGGGTAAATGAAAAACTGTTTTTT	CASSPRALQGVNEKLFF
TRBV19	.	.	TRBJ1-3	TGTGCCAGTACCCCCGTAGGGTTGGCCGGAAACACCATATATTTT	CASTPVGLAGNTIYF